This T cell receptor (beta chain) was identified in a study of T-cell memory formation after mild COVID-19. Study in general: Most TCR clusters belonged to a single donor.

This clonotype was seen ten or more times. The CDR3 has 13 residues. Trimming stripped 6 bases from V and 5 bases from J, with 13 bases between. MiXCR, run by TCRdb on the 5' RACE reads, gives a single entry per CDR3 protein. The data hold approximately 150,000 distinct CDR3 sequences, with over 6% observed a single time. Sequencing was done on a sample of PBMCs or a T cell subset sorted from them (not recorded which). The chain recombines TRBV12-3 or TRBV12-4 with TRBJ2-5; no reliable D call. This clonotype was obtained from an adult woman who had mild COVID-19 (a few samples of this study predate the infection). Cell type and time point are not known. The chain's CDR3 is CASSPGRFETQYF. In DNA form, the CDR3 reads TGTGCCAGCAGCCCAGGACGGTTCGAGACCCAGTACTTC.